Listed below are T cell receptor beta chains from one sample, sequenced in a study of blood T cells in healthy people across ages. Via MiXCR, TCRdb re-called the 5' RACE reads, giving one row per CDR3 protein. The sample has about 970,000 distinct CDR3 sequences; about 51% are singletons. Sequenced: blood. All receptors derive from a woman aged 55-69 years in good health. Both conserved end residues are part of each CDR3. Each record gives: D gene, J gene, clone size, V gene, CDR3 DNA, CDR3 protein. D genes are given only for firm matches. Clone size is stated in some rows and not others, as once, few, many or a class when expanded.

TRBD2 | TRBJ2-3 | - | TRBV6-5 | TGTGCCAGCAGACGCGGGACTAGCGGGAGCACAGATACGCAGTATTTT | CASRRGTSGSTDTQYF
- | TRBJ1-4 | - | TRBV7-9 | TGTGCCAGCAGCCCCCAAACGTGGGGTGAAAAACTGTTTTTT | CASSPQTWGEKLFF
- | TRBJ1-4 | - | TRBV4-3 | TGCGCCAGCAGCCAAGGTGCCCGACCAACTAATGAAAAACTGTTTTTT | CASSQGARPTNEKLFF
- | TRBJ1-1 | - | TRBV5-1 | TGCGCCAGCAGCCCAGCCTCTTGGGATACTGAAGCTTTCTTT | CASSPASWDTEAFF
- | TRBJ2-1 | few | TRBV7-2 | TGTGCCAGCAGCTACCAAGGGGCGGGGCACAATGAGCAGTTCTTC | CASSYQGAGHNEQFF
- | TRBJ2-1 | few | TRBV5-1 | TGCGCCAGCAGCTTGGGACAGCACAATGAGCAGTTCTTC | CASSLGQHNEQFF
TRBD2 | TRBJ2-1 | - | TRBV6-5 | TGTGCCAGCAGTTACTCCCGCGGGAGGGAGGGTGAGCAGTTCTTC | CASSYSRGREGEQFF
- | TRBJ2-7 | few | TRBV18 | TGTGCCAGCTCACCCAAAGGGGGTCTGGGCTACGAGCAGTACTTC | CASSPKGGLGYEQYF
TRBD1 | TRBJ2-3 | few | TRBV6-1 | TGTGCCAGCAGTGAAGGGACAGGGGGCACAGATACGCAGTATTTT | CASSEGTGGTDTQYF
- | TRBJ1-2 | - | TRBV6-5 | TGTGCCAGCAGGGCGGACCGCCAAGTTAACTATGGCTACACCTTC | CASRADRQVNYGYTF
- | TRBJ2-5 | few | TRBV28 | TGTGCCAGCAGTTTACTACAGTTCCAAGAGACCCAGTACTTC | CASSLLQFQETQYF
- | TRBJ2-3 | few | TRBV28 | TGTGCCAGCAGTTATGGCCACACAGATACGCAGTATTTT | CASSYGHTDTQYF
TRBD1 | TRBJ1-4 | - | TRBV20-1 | TGCAGTGCCAGAGCCGGGACAGGGCGTGAAAAACTGTTTTTT | CSARAGTGREKLFF
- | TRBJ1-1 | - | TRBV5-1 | TGCGCCAGCAGCCACAGAGATGAAGCTTTCTTT | CASSHRDEAFF
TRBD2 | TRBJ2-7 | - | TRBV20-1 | TGCAGTGCCCCAAGGATAGCGGGAGGCAACGAGCAGTACTTC | CSAPRIAGGNEQYF
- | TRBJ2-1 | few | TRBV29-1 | TGCAGCGTTGAAGGGACAGAGAGCTCCTACAATGAGCAGTTCTTC | CSVEGTESSYNEQFF
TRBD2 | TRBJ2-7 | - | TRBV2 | TGTGCCAGCAGTGACTTTAGGGAACTAGCGGGGCTACCCTACGAGCAGTACTTC | CASSDFRELAGLPYEQYF
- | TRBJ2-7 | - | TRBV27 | TGTGCCAGCAGTTTTGGGTTCGGGGGTACCTACGAGCAGTACTTC | CASSFGFGGTYEQYF
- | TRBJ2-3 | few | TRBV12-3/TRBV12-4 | TGTGCCAGCAGTTTATACAGCGGAGGCCTCACAGATACGCAGTATTTT | CASSLYSGGLTDTQYF
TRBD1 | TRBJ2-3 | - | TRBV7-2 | TGTGCCAGCAGCGACAGGGGGCACGGCACAGATACGCAGTATTTT | CASSDRGHGTDTQYF
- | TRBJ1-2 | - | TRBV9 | TGTGCCAGCAGCGTAGTGGACGGGCGATATGGCTACACCTTC | CASSVVDGRYGYTF
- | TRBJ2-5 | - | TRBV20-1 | TGCAGTGCTGGTTCGGGCTACAAAGAGACCCAGTACTTC | CSAGSGYKETQYF
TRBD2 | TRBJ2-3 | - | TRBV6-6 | TGTGCCAGCAGCCCGAGGGGTAGCGGGAGGCCGGATACGCAGTATTTT | CASSPRGSGRPDTQYF
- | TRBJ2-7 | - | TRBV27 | TGTGCCAGCAGTTTGTCGAGCATCTCGGGCCACGAGCAGTACTTC | CASSLSSISGHEQYF
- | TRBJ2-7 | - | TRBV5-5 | TGTGCCAGCAGCGTTGGTCTAGGACCCTACGAGCAGTACTTC | CASSVGLGPYEQYF
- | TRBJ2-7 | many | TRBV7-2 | TGTGCCAGCAGCGTAACTAGTAACTCCTACGAGCAGTACTTC | CASSVTSNSYEQYF
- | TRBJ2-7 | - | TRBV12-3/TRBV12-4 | TGTGCCAGCAGTGAGGGGAAACTTAAGTACTTC | CASSEGKLKYF
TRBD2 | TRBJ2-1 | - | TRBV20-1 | TGCAGTGCTAGAGATGCCGGCCTAGCGGGAATTTACAATGAGCAGTTCTTC | CSARDAGLAGIYNEQFF
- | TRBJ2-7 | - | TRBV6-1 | TGTGCCAGCAGTGGACAGTCCGTCAACGAGCAGTACTTC | CASSGQSVNEQYF
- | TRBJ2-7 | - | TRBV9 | TGTGCCAGCAGCGTGATGGCAACAGGGAAAGCTCCTAACGAGCAGTACTTC | CASSVMATGKAPNEQYF
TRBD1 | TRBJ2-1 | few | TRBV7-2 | TGTGCCAGCAACCGGGACAGGGGCCACAATGAGCAGTTCTTC | CASNRDRGHNEQFF
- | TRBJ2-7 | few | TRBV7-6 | TGTGCCAGCAGCCAGCTGGTGAGCGAGCAGTACTTC | CASSQLVSEQYF
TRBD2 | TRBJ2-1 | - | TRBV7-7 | TGTGCCAGCAGCCCCGGGACTAGCGGAGTTAATGAGCAGTTCTTC | CASSPGTSGVNEQFF
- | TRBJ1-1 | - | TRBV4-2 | TGTGCCAGCAGCCAGGAGATGGGGGAGTTAGCTTTCTTT | CASSQEMGELAFF
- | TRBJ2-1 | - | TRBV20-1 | TGCAGTGCTAGTCCGAGGACGGGGGGCACGAATGAGCAGTTCTTC | CSASPRTGGTNEQFF
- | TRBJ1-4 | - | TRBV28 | TGTGCCAGCAGAAGGTCAAATGAAAAACTGTTTTTT | CASRRSNEKLFF
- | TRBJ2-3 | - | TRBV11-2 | TGTGCCAGCAGCACACTTAGAGGGGCTGGCACAGATACGCAGTATTTT | CASSTLRGAGTDTQYF
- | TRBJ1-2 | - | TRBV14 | TGTGCCAGCACGGACTCAGGGATCTTGGGCTACACCTTC | CASTDSGILGYTF
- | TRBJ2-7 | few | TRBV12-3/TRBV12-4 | TGTGCCAGCAGTGCAAGCAACAACTACGAGCAGTACTTC | CASSASNNYEQYF